These 19 T cell receptor beta chains were all obtained from the same sample, sequenced in a study of CXCR3-negative and CXCR3-positive naive CD8 T cells. The TRB libraries of cDNA were built by UMI-labeled 5' RACE. From the 5' RACE reads, TCRdb lists one entry per CDR3 protein and no DNA. This sample carries 70,000 to 100,000 distinct CDR3 sequences, with around 1.5% going to the ten biggest clones. Input material: naive CXCR3- CD8+ T cells from blood. Subset noted: CD45RO-CCR7+CD27+CD95- naive CD8+ T cells lacking CXCR3 (TNR3-). The origin of the receptors is a human donor in good health. Some clones in this sample may be carry-over from other donors' samples.

The chain recombines TRBV10-3 with TRBJ2-5. From germline, CDR1 is ENHRY and CDR2 SYGVKD. This CDR3 spans 14 amino acids. This CDR3 is CAIREGRIQETQYF.

The chain has TRBV12-3 or TRBV12-4 and TRBJ2-7; TCRdb designates TRBD2, a call that cannot be tested without DNA. This CDR3 comprises 14 residues. This CDR3 reads CASRGLAGDLEQYF.

The chain uses TRBV7-2 and TRBJ2-7; as DNA is missing, the TRBD2 call by TCRdb cannot be tested. The germline V gene encodes CDR1 SGHTA and CDR2 FQGNSA. The CDR3 sequence is 14 residues long. The CDR3 sequence: CASSQAGGRDEQYF.

The chain couples TRBV7-3 to TRBJ2-1. CDR3 length equals 12 residues. Per germline, CDR1 SGHTA and CDR2 FQGTGA. This CDR3 is CASSLSGDEQFF.

The chain combines TRBV28 with TRBJ2-7; TCRdb calls TRBD1, which cannot be checked without DNA. The germline CDR1 and CDR2 sequences are MDHEN and SYDVKM. The CDR3 runs 15 residues. The CDR3: CASSLFGERVGEQYF.

The V call is TRBV28, the J call TRBJ1-2; TCRdb names TRBD1, which stays unverified in the absence of DNA. Per germline, CDR1 MDHEN and CDR2 SYDVKM. This CDR3 comprises 13 residues. The chain's CDR3 is CASSLHRGYGYTF.

The V gene is TRBV28, the J gene TRBJ1-3; TCRdb reports TRBD1, a call that lacks DNA to check it against. There are 15 residues in the CDR3. The germline CDR1 and CDR2 sequences are MDHEN and SYDVKM. The CDR3 protein is CASSFLGGRANTIYF.

The chain couples TRBV4-3 to TRBJ1-5. CDR1 LGHNA and CDR2 YSLEER come from the germline V gene. The CDR3 has 15 residues. The CDR3 sequence is CASSQVLTSNQPQHF.

The genes are TRBV4-1 and TRBJ2-6. From germline, CDR1 is MGHRA and CDR2 YSYEKL. The CDR3 runs 17 residues. CDR3 in amino acids: CASSQEVAISGANVLTF.

The chain joins TRBV4-1 to TRBJ1-1; TCRdb picks TRBD1, but there is no DNA to check that call. The CDR3 has 14 residues. Germline lookup yields CDR1 MGHRA and CDR2 YSYEKL. The CDR3 loop reads CASSQGQGETEAFF.

The CDR3 is CASSLYAGSQETQYF. This chain connects TRBV27 to TRBJ2-5. The CDR3 covers 15 residues. Looked up from germline, CDR1 is MNHEY and CDR2 is SMNVEV (reference sequence).

V and J are TRBV15 and TRBJ2-7; the D gene TCRdb calls, TRBD1, cannot be checked with no DNA. CDR3 size: 15 residues. Germline V CDR1 and CDR2: LNHNV, YYDKDF (reference sequence). This CDR3 reads CATSRDGAKAYEQYF.

This sequence joins TRBV29-1 and TRBJ1-5; TCRdb indicates TRBD1, and absent DNA this call remains unverified. The CDR3 consists of 12 residues. From germline, CDR1 is SQVTM and CDR2 ANQGSEA. The chain's CDR3 is CSVVQAGQPQHF.

The genes are TRBV15 and TRBJ1-5. The CDR3 sequence is 14 residues long. CDR1 and CDR2 from the germline V gene are LNHNV and YYDKDF (reference sequence). The CDR3: CATSRDRGGGPQHF. The entire variable domain, with the rest obtained from reference TRBV15 and TRBJ1-5, is as follows: DAMVIQNPRYQVTQFGKPVTLSCSQTLNHNVMYWYQQKSSQAPKLLFHYYDKDFNNEADTPDNFQSRRPNTSFCFLDIRSPGLGDTAMYLCATSRDRGGGPQHFGDGTRLSIL.

The rearrangement joins TRBV3-1 to TRBJ2-2; the D call from TCRdb, TRBD1, cannot be confirmed without DNA. In germline, CDR1 is LGHDT, CDR2 YNNKEL (reference sequence). CDR3 size: 16 residues. CDR3 sequence: CASSTFTRDRTGELFF.

V gene TRBV7-2 combines with J gene TRBJ1-1. Per germline, CDR1 SGHTA and CDR2 FQGNSA. This CDR3 region has 11 residues. The CDR3: CASSPATEAFF.

V is TRBV6-5 and J is TRBJ1-2; there is no DNA to check the TCRdb D call of TRBD1. CDR3 size: 15 residues. Germline V gene data show CDR1 as MNHEY and CDR2 as SVGAGI. CDR3 in amino acids: CASSNRGRLNYGYTF.

The gene calls are TRBV28 and TRBJ2-7. CDR3 size: 15 residues. Germline lookup yields CDR1 MDHEN and CDR2 SYDVKM. CDR3 region: CASSLYAGAPYEQYF.

This chain joins TRBV20-1 and TRBJ2-7; TCRdb reports TRBD1, a call that lacks DNA to check it against. Germline CDR1 and CDR2: DFQATT and SNEGSKA (reference sequence). The CDR3 runs to 13 residues. The CDR3 loop reads CSARPQGAREQYF.